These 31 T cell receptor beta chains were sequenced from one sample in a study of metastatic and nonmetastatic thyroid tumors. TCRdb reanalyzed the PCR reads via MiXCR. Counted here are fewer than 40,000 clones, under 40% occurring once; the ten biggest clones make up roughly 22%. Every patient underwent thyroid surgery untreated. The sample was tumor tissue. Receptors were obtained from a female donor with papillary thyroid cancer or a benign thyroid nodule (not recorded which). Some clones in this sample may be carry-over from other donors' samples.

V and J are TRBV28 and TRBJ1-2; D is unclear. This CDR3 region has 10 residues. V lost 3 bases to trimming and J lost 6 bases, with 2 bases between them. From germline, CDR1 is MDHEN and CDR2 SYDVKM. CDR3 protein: CASSFDGYTF. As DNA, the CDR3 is TGTGCCAGCAGTTTTGATGGCTACACCTTC.

DNA for the CDR3: TGTGCCAGCAGTTGGGGGGCCGATGAGCAGTTCTTC. Its translation is CASSWGADEQFF. The J gene is TRBJ2-1, the V gene TRBV2; perhaps D is TRBD1 or TRBD2 (6 bases each). There are 12 residues in the CDR3. Germline-derived CDR1 and CDR2 are SNHLY and FYNNEI. V shed 5 bases and J shed 8 bases, with 10 bases lying between them.

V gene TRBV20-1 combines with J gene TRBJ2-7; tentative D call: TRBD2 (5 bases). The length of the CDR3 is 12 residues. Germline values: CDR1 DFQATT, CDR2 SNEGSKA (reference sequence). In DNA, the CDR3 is TGCTGTCTGGCTAGCCGCCCTTGGGAGCAGTACTTC. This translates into CCLASRPWEQYF.

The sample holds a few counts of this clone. The CDR3 spells CASSLWSSSLGEQFF. In DNA form, the CDR3 reads TGTGCCAGCAGTTTATGGTCTAGTAGCCTCGGTGAGCAGTTCTTC. The chain links TRBV28 to TRBJ2-1; D uncertain. The CDR3 is 15 amino acids. CDR1 and CDR2 (germline): MDHEN, SYDVKM. V gave up 0 bases and J gave up 9 bases, with 15 bases separating them.

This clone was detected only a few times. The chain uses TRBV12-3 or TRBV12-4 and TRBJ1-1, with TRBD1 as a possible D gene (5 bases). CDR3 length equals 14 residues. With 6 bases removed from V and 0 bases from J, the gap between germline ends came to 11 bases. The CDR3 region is CASRQGTLNTEAFF. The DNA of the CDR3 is TGTGCCAGCAGACAAGGGACGCTGAACACTGAAGCTTTCTTT.

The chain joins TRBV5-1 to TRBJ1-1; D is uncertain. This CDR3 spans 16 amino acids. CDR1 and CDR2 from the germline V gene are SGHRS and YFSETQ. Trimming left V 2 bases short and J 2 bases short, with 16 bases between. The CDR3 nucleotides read TGCGCCAGCAGCTTAATCGGGTTAGGATACAACACTGAAGCTTTCTTT. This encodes CASSLIGLGYNTEAFF.

CDR3 nucleotide sequence: TGCAGTGCTAGGGGGACCTCGAACACCGGGGAGCTGTTTTTT. This gives the protein CSARGTSNTGELFF. The chain couples TRBV20-1 to TRBJ2-2; D is possibly TRBD1 or TRBD2 (5 bases each). There are 14 residues in the CDR3. Trimming shortened V by 3 bases and J by 0 bases, and 8 bases separated the two germline ends. Germline V gene data show CDR1 as DFQATT and CDR2 as SNEGSKA (reference sequence).

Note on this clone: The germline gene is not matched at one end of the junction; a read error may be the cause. The CDR3 nucleotides are TGCAGTGCTACAGATCTGCAGAAGGGGGGAAATCAGCCCCAACATTTT. Amino acids: CSATDLQKGGNQPQHF. The J gene is TRBJ1-5, the V gene TRBV20-1, with D possibly TRBD1 on 6 matching bases. The CDR3 length is 16 residues. Looked up from germline, CDR1 is DFQATT and CDR2 is SNEGSKA (reference sequence).

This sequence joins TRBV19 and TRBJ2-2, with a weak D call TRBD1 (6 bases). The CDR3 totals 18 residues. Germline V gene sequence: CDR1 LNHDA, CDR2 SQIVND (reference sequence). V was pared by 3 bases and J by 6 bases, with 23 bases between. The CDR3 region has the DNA TGTGCCAGTAGTATTGGAAGGGTAGCAGGAAAGGGGGCCGGGGAGCTGTTTTTT. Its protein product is CASSIGRVAGKGAGELFF.

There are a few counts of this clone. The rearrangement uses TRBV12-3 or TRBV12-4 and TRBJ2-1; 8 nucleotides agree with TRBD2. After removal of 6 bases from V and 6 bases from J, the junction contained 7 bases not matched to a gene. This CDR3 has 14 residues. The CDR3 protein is CASRFGLALNEQFF. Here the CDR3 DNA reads TGTGCCAGCAGATTCGGACTAGCCCTCAATGAGCAGTTCTTC.

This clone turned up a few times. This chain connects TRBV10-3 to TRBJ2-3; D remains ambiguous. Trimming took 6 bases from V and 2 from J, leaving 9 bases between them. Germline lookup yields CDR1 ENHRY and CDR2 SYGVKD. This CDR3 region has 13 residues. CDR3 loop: CAIRFKPTDTQYF. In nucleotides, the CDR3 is TGTGCCATCAGGTTCAAGCCCACAGATACGCAGTATTTT.

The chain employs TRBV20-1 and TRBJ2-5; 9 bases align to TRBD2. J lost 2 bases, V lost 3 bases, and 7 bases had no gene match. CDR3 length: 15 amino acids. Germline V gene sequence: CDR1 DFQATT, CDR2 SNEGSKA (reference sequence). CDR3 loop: CSASLSGRIQETQYF. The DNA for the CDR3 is TGCAGTGCTAGTCTGAGCGGGAGGATACAAGAGACCCAGTACTTC.

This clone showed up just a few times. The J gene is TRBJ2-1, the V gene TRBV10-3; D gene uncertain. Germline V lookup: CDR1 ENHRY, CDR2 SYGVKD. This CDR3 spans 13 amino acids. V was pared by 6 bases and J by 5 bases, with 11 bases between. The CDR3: CAIRPTEHNEQFF. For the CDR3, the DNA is TGTGCCATCAGACCAACAGAACACAATGAGCAGTTCTTC.

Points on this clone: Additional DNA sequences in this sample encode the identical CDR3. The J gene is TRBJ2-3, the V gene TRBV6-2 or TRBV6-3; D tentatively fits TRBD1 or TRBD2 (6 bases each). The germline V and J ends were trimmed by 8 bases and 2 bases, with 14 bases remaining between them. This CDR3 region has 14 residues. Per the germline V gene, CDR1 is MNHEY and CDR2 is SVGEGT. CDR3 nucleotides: TGTGCCAGCTCTAAGGGGGGACCCACAGATACGCAGTATTTT. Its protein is CASSKGGPTDTQYF.

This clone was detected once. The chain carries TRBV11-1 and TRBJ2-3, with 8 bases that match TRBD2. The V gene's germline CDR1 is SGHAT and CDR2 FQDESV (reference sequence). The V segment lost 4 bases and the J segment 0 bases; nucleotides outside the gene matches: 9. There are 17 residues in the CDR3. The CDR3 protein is CASSSQPGLESTDTQYF. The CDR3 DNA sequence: TGTGCCAGCAGCTCTCAACCGGGACTAGAGAGCACAGATACGCAGTATTTT. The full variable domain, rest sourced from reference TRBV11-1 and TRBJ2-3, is EAEVAQSPRYKITEKSQAVAFWCDPISGHATLYWYRQILGQGPELLVQFQDESVVDDSQLPKDRFSAERLKGVDSTLKIQPAELGDSAMYLCASSSQPGLESTDTQYFGPGTRLTVL.

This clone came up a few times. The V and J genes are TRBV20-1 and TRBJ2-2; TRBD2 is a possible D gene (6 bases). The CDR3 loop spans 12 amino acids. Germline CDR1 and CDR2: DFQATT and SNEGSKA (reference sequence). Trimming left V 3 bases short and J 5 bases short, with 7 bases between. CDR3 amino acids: CSASGTTGELFF. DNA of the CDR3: TGCAGTGCTAGCGGGACTACCGGGGAGCTGTTTTTT.

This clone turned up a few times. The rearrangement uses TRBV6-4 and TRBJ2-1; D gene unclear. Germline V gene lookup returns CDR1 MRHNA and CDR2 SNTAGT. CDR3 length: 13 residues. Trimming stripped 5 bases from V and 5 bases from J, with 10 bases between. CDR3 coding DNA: TGTGCCAGCAGTAAGACGTGGGACAATGAGCAGTTCTTC. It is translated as CASSKTWDNEQFF.

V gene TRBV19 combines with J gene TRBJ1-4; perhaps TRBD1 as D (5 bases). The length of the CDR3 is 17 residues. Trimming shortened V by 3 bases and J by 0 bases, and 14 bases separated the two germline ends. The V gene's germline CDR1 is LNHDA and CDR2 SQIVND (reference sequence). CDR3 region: CASSMIGGGATNEKLFF. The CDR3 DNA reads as TGTGCCAGTAGTATGATCGGCGGGGGGGCAACTAATGAAAAACTGTTTTTT.

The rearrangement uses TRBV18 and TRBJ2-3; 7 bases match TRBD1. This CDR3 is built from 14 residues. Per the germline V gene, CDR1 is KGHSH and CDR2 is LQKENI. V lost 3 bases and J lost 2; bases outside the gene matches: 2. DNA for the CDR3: TGTGCCAGCTCACCGGGACAGTACACAGATACGCAGTATTTT. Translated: CASSPGQYTDTQYF.

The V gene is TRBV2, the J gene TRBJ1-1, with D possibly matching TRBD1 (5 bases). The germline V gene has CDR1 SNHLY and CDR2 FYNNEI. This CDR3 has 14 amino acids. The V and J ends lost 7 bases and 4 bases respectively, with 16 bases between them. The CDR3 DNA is TGTGCCAGCAACACTCAGGGCTGGGTCACTGAAGCTTTCTTT. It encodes CASNTQGWVTEAFF.

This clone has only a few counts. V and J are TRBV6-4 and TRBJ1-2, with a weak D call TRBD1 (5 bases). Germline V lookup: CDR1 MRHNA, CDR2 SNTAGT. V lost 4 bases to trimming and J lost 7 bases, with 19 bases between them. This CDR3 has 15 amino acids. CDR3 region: CASSAGTSGGFGYTF. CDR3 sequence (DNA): TGTGCCAGCAGTGCTGGGACCTCCGGGGGATTTGGCTACACCTTC.

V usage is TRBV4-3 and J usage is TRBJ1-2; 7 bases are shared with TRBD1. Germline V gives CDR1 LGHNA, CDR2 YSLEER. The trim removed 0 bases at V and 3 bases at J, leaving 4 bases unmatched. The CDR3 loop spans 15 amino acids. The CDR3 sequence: CASSQDRGLDYGYTF. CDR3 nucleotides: TGCGCCAGCAGCCAAGACAGGGGGTTGGACTATGGCTACACCTTC.

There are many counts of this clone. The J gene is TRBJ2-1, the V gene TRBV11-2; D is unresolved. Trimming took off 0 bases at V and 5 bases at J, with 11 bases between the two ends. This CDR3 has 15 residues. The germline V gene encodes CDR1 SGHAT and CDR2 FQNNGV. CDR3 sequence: CASSLDTNYHNEQFF. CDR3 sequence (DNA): TGTGCCAGCAGCTTAGATACGAACTACCACAATGAGCAGTTCTTC.

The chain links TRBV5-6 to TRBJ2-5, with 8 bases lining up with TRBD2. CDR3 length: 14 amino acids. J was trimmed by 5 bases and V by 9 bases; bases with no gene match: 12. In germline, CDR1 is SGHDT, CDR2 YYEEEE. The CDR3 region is CATFSGRRAETQYF. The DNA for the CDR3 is TGTGCCACCTTCAGCGGGAGAAGGGCGGAGACCCAGTACTTC.

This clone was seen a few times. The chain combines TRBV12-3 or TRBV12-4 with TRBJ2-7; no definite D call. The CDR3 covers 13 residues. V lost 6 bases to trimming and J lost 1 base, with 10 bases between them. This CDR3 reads CASSWAPSYEQYF. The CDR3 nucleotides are TGTGCCAGCAGCTGGGCCCCTTCCTACGAGCAGTACTTC.

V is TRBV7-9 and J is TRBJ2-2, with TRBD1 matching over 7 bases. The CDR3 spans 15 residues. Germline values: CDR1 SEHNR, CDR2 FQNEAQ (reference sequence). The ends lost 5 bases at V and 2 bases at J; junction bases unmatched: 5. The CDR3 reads CASSLRQGNTGELFF. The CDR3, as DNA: TGTGCCAGCAGCCTCCGACAGGGAAACACCGGGGAGCTGTTTTTT.

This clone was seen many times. The CDR3 protein is CASSSGGPENIQYF. In DNA, the CDR3 is TGTGCCAGCAGCTCCGGGGGCCCTGAAAACATTCAGTACTTC. The chain links TRBV7-3 to TRBJ2-4; the D gene could be TRBD1 or TRBD2 (6 bases each). The CDR3 loop spans 14 amino acids. CDR1 is SGHTA, CDR2 FQGTGA, per germline. Trimming pared 4 bases from V and 5 bases from J, leaving 12 bases between.

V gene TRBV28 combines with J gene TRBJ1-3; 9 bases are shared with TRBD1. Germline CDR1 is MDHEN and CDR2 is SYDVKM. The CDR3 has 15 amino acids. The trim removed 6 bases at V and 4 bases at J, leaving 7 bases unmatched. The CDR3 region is CASSSDRGWGNTIYF. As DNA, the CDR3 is TGTGCCAGCAGCTCCGACAGGGGGTGGGGAAACACCATATATTTT.

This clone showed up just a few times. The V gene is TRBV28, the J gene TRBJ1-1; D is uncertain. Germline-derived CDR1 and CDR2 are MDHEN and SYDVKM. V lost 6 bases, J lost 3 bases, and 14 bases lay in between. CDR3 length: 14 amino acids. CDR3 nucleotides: TGTGCCAGCAGCCCCGCGGAGGGTCACACTGAAGCTTTCTTT. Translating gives CASSPAEGHTEAFF.

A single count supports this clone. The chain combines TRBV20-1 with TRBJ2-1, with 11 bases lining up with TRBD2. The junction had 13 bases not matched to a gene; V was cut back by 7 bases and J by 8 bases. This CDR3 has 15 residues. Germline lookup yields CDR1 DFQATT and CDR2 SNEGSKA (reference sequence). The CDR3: CSGSPTSGRSDEQFF. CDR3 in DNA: TGCAGTGGATCCCCAACTAGCGGGAGAAGCGATGAGCAGTTCTTC.

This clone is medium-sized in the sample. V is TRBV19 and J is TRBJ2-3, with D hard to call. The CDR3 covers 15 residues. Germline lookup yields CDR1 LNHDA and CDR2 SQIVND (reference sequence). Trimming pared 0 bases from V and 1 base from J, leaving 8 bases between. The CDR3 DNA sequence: TGTGCCAGTAGTATAGATCTTCAGGGCACAGATACGCAGTATTTT. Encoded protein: CASSIDLQGTDTQYF.